The text below deals with one T cell receptor (beta chain). Its antigen remains unknown. These data are taken from a study of TIL therapy for anti-PD-1-resistant metastatic lung cancer. Sample time point: pre-treatment sample, taken before nivolumab and TIL therapy. Pleural nodules or supraclavicular lymph nodes made up most of the excised metastases sampled. Patients then received nivolumab; progressors got lymphodepletion, TIL and IL-2. Patients were adults with stage 4 NSCLC. Trimming left V 2 bases short and J 4 bases short, with 10 bases between. Germline V gives CDR1 MNHEY, CDR2 SVGAGI. This CDR3 has 14 residues. General study results and limits: Patients were highly selected, enriched for treatment-naive, never-smoker and oncogene-addicted cases.

Sequencing used immunoSEQ v3. Generated by immunoSEQ multiplex PCR, the TCRdb table keeps only in-frame clones and is missing some. Of some 13,000 clones in the sample, less than 75% were seen once. The receptor was derived from a woman between 25 and 85 years old with non-small cell lung cancer. Sample: tumor tissue, taken at baseline. This chain joins TRBV6-5 and TRBJ2-3; D gene unclear. The CDR3 coding sequence is TGTGCCAGCAGTTACGGGTTTGGTGCAGATACGCAGTATTTT. Amino acids: CASSYGFGADTQYF.